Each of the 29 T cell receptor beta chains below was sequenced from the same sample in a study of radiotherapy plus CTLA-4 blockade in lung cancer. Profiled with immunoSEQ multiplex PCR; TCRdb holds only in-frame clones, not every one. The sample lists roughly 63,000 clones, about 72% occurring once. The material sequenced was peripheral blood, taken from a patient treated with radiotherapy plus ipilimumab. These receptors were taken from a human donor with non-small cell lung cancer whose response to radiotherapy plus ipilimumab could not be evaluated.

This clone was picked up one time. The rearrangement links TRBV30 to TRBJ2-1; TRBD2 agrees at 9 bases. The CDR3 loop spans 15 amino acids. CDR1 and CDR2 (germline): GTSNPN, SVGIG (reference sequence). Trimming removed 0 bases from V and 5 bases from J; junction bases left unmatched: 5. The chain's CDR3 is CAWSVFAGGNNEQFF. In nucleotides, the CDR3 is TGTGCCTGGAGTGTATTTGCGGGGGGGAACAATGAGCAGTTCTTC.

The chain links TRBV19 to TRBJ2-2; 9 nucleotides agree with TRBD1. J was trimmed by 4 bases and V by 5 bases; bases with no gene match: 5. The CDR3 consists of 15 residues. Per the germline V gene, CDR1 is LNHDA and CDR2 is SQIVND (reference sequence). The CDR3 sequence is CASSSGDRATGELFF. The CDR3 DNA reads TGTGCCAGTAGTTCAGGGGACAGGGCCACCGGGGAGCTGTTTTTT.

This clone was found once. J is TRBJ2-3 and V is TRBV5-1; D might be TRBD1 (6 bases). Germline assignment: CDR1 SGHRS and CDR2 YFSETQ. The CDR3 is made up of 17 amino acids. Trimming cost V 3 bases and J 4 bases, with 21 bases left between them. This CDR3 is CASSSLQGRVGPDTQYF. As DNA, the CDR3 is TGCGCCAGCAGCTCTTTACAGGGTAGGGTGGGGCCAGATACGCAGTATTTT.

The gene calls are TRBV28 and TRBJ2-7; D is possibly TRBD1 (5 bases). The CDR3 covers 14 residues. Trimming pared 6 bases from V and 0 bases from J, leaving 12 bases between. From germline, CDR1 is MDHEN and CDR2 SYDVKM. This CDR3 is CASSYGHTSYEQYF. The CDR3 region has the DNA TGTGCCAGCAGCTACGGACATACCTCCTACGAGCAGTACTTC.

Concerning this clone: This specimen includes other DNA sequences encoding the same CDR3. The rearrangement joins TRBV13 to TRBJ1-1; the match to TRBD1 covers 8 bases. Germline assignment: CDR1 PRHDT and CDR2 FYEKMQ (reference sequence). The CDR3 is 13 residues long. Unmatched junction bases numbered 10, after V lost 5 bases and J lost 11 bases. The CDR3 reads CASSPDRADEAFF. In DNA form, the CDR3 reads TGTGCCAGCAGCCCGGACAGGGCGGATGAGGCTTTCTTT.

The CDR3 protein is CASKGRGHNTDTQYF. The CDR3 DNA reads as TGTGCCAGCAAGGGGCGAGGCCACAACACAGATACGCAGTATTTT. This sequence joins TRBV6-5 and TRBJ2-3, with D maybe TRBD1 (5 bases). V was shortened by 7 bases and J by 2 bases, with 16 bases between the two germline ends. CDR1 and CDR2 (germline): MNHEY, SVGAGI. The CDR3 consists of 15 residues.

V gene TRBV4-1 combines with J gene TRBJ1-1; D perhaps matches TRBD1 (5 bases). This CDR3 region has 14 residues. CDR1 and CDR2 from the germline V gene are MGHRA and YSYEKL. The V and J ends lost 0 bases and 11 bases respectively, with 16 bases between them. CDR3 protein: CASSQESIGGKAFF. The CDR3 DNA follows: TGCGCCAGCAGCCAAGAATCTATTGGGGGGAAGGCTTTCTTT.

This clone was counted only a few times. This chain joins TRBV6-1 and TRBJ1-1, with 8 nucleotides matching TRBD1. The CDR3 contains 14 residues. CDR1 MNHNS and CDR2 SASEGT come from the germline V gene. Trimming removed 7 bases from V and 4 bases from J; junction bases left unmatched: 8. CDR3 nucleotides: TGTGCCAGCACAAAAATAGGACAGGGCACTGAAGCTTTCTTT. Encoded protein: CASTKIGQGTEAFF.

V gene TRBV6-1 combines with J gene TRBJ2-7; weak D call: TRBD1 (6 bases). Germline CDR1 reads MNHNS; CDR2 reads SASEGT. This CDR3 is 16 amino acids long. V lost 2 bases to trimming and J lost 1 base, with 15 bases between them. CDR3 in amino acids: CASSESSGVGSYEQYF. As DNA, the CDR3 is TGTGCCAGCAGTGAATCCTCAGGGGTAGGGTCCTACGAGCAGTACTTC.

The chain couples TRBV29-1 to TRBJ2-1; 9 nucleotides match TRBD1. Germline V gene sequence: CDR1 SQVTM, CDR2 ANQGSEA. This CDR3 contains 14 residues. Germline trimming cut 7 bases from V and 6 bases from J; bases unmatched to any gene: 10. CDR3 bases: TGCAGCGGGAAGGGACAGGGTATTGTCAATGAGCAGTTCTTC. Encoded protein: CSGKGQGIVNEQFF.

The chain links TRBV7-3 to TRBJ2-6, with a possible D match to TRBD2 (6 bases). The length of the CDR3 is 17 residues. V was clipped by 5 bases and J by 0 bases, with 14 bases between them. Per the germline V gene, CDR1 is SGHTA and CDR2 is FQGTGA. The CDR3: CASSPQGTSSGANVLTF. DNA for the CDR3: TGTGCCAGCAGCCCCCAAGGGACTTCCTCTGGGGCCAACGTCCTGACTTTC.

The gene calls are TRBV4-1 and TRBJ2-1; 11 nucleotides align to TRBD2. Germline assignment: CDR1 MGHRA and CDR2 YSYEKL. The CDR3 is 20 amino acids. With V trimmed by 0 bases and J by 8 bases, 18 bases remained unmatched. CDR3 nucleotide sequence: TGCGCCAGCAGCCAAGATTTCATTTTATCAAGACTAGCGGGATCCGATGAGCAGTTCTTC. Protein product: CASSQDFILSRLAGSDEQFF.

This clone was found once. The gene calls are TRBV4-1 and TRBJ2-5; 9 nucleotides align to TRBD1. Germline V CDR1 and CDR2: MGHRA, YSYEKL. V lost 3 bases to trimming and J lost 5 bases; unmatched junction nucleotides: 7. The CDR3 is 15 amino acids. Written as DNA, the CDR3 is TGCGCCAGCAGCCAGGGGACAGGGATTAGTGAGACCCAGTACTTC. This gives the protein CASSQGTGISETQYF.

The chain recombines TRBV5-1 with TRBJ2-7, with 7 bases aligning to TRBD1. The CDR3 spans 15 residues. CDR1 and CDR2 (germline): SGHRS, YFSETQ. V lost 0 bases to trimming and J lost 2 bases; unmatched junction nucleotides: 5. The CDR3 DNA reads TGCGCCAGCAGCTTGGAGGGACAGTTTACCTACGAGCAGTACTTC. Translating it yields CASSLEGQFTYEQYF. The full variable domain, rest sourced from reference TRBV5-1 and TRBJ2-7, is KAGVTQTPRYLIKTRGQQVTLSCSPISGHRSVSWYQQTPGQGLQFLFEYFSETQRNKGNFPGRFSGRQFSNSRSEMNVSTLELGDSALYLCASSLEGQFTYEQYFGPGTRLTVT.

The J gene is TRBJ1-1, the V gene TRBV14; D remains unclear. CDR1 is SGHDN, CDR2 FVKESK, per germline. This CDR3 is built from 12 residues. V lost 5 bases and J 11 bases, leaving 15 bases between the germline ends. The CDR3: CASSSRGSWAFF. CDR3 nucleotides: TGTGCCAGCAGCTCACGGGGTTCCTGGGCTTTCTTT.

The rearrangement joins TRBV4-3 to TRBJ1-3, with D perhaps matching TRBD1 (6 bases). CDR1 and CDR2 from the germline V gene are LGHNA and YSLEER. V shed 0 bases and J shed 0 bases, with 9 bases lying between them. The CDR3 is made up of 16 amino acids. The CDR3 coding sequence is TGCGCCAGCAGCCAAGAGTTGACAGGCTCTGGAAACACCATATATTTT. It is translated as CASSQELTGSGNTIYF.

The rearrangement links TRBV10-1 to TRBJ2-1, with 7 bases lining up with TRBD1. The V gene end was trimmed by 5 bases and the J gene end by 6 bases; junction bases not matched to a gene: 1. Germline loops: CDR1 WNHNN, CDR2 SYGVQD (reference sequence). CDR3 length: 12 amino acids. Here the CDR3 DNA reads TGCGCCAGCAGTAGGGACAGCAATGAGCAGTTCTTC. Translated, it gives CASSRDSNEQFF.

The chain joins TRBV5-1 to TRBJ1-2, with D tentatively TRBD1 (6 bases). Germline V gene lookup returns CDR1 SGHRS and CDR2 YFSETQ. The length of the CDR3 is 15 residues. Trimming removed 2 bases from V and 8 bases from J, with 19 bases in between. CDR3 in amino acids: CASSFDLGQKSGYTF. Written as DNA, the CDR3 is TGCGCCAGCAGCTTCGACCTGGGACAAAAGTCGGGCTACACCTTC. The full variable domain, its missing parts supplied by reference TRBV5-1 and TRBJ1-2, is KAGVTQTPRYLIKTRGQQVTLSCSPISGHRSVSWYQQTPGQGLQFLFEYFSETQRNKGNFPGRFSGRQFSNSRSEMNVSTLELGDSALYLCASSFDLGQKSGYTFGSGTRLTVV.

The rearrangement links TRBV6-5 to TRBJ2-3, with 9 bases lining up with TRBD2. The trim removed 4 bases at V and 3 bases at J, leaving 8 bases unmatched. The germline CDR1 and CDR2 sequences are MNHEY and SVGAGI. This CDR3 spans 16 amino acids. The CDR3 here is CASSSRLAAGTDTQYF. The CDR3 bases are TGTGCCAGCAGTTCCCGACTAGCGGCGGGGACAGATACGCAGTATTTT.

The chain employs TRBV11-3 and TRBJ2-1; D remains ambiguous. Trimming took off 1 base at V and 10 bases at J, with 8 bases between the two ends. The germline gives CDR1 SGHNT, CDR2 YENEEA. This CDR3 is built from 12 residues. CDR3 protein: CASSLAHLEQFF. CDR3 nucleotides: TGTGCCAGCAGCTTAGCCCACTTGGAGCAGTTCTTC.

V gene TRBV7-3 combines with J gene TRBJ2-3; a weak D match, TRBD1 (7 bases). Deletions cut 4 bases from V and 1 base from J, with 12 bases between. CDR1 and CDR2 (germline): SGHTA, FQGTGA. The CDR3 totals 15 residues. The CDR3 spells CASSSQGGGTDTQYF. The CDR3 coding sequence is TGTGCCAGCAGCTCGCAGGGGGGCGGCACAGATACGCAGTATTTT.

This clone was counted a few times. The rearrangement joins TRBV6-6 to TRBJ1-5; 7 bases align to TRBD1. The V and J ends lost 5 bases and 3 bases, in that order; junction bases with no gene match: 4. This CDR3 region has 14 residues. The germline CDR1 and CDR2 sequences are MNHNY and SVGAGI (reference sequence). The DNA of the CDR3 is TGTGCCAGCAGTCAAGGGACAGTCAATCAGCCCCAGCATTTT. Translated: CASSQGTVNQPQHF.

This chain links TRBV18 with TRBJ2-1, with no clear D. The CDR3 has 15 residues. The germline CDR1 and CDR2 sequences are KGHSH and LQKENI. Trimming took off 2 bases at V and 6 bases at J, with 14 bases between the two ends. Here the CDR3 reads CASSPSDSSPNEQFF. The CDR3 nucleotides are TGTGCCAGCTCACCATCAGACTCTAGTCCCAATGAGCAGTTCTTC.

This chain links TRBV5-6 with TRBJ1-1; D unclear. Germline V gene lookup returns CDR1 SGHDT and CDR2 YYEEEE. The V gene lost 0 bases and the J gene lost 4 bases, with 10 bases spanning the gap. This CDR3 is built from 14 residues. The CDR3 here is CASSLAGLATEAFF. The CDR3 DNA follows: TGTGCCAGCAGCTTGGCGGGGTTGGCCACTGAAGCTTTCTTT.

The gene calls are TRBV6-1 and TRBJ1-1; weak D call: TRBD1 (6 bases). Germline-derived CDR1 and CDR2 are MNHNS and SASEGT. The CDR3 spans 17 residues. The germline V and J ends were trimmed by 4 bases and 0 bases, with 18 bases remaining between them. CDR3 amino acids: CASSVGAGAVMNTEAFF. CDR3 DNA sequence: TGTGCCAGCAGTGTAGGGGCAGGGGCGGTAATGAACACTGAAGCTTTCTTT.

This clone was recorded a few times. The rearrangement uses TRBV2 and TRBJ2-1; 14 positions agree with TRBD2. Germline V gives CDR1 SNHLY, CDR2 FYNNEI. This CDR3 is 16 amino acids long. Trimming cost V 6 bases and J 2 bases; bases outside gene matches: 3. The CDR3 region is CASRRLAGGTYNEQFF. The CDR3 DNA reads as TGTGCCAGCAGAAGACTAGCGGGAGGGACCTACAATGAGCAGTTCTTC.

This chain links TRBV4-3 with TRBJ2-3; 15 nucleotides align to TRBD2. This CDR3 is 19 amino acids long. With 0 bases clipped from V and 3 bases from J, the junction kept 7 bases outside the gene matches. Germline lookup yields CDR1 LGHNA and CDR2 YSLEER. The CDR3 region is CASSQERPGTSGGTDTQYF. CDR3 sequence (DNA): TGCGCCAGCAGCCAAGAAAGACCCGGGACTAGCGGGGGGACAGATACGCAGTATTTT.

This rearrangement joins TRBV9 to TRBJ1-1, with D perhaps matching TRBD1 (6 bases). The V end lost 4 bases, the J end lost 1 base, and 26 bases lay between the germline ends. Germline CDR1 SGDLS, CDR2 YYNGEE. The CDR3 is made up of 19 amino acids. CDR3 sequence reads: CASSFLKVVRGHRNTEAFF. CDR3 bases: TGTGCCAGCAGCTTCCTAAAAGTCGTTAGGGGACACCGGAACACTGAAGCTTTCTTT.

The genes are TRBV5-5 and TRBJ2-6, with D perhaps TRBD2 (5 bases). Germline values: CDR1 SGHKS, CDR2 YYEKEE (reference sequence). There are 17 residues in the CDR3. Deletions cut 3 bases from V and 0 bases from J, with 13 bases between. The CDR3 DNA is TGTGCCAGCAGCTGGGAGCTAAGGGACTCTGGGGCCAACGTCCTGACTTTC. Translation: CASSWELRDSGANVLTF.